This is a list of T cell receptor beta chains from one sample in a study of blood T cell repertoires in COVID-19. The assay was immunoSEQ multiplex PCR, and TCRdb's table has in-frame clones only and misses some. The sample lists 200,000 or so clones; 80% to 85% were seen once. Sequencing was done on a sample of PBMCs or T cells enriched from blood (not recorded which). These TCRs come from a man aged 35-49 years who had recovered from COVID-19. CDR3s include the opening cysteine and the closing phenylalanine or tryptophan. Each record gives: J gene, clone size, V gene, D gene, CDR3 DNA, CDR3 protein. A D gene is named only where the DNA matches it firmly. Clone size is stated in some rows and not others, as once, few, many or a class when expanded.

TRBJ1-5,-,TRBV6-5,-,TGTGCCAGCACCGAAATGACAGTTAATCAGCCCCAGCATTTT,CASTEMTVNQPQHF
TRBJ2-7,-,TRBV7-2,TRBD2,TGTGCCAGCAGCTTAGGAAGCGGGGGGCCCAGGTCCTACGAGCAGTACTTC,CASSLGSGGPRSYEQYF
TRBJ2-2,-,TRBV7-9,-,TGTGCCAGCAGCCCCCTGGAACAGTTGAACACCGGGGAGCTGTTTTTT,CASSPLEQLNTGELFF
TRBJ2-1,-,TRBV2,TRBD2,TGTGCCAGCAGTGAACAGCGGGGAGGCTACAATGAGCAGTTCTTC,CASSEQRGGYNEQFF
TRBJ1-1,-,TRBV30,-,TGTGCCTGGAAAGGGAGCGGAGGCTGGGGTACTGAAGCTTTCTTT,CAWKGSGGWGTEAFF
TRBJ1-4,-,TRBV4-1,-,TGCGCCAGCAGCCAGGCCGCTAATGAAAAACTGTTTTTT,CASSQAANEKLFF
TRBJ1-2,-,TRBV5-1,-,TGCGCCAGCAGCTCCCGGGAGGGCGGTAGGGGCTACACCTTC,CASSSREGGRGYTF
TRBJ1-4,-,TRBV19,-,TGTGCCAGTAGTATCCCCCGGCAGGCTGGGAATGAAAAACTGTTTTTT,CASSIPRQAGNEKLFF
TRBJ1-2,few,TRBV7-2,-,TGTGCCAGCAGCTCCCGGGCAGGGTCCTCGGATGGCTACACCTTC,CASSSRAGSSDGYTF
TRBJ1-1,-,TRBV10-3,-,TGTGCCATCAGTGATGGCTTTGAAGCTTTCTTT,CAISDGFEAFF
TRBJ1-2,-,TRBV5-8,-,TGTGCCAGCAGCTTTGGTATTGCGGGCTACACCTTC,CASSFGIAGYTF
TRBJ2-7,-,TRBV2,TRBD1,TGTGCCAGCGGGGGTTTGGGACAGGGCATCTGCTTC,CASGGLGQGICF
TRBJ1-5,few,TRBV4-1,TRBD1,TGCGCCAGCAGCCAAGGCCAACCGGGACAGGGGGCAAGTAGGAATCAGCCCCAGCATTTT,CASSQGQPGQGASRNQPQHF
TRBJ2-2,-,TRBV21-1,-,TGTGCCAGCAGCAAAATGGGGCAGCCGAACACCGGGGAGCTGTTTTTT,CASSKMGQPNTGELFF
TRBJ2-1,once,TRBV4-2,-,TGTGCCAGCAGCCAAGATCGCCAGTTTTACAATGAGCAGTTCTTC,CASSQDRQFYNEQFF
TRBJ1-5,-,TRBV2,TRBD1,TGTGCCAGCAGTGCCGACAGGGTTAGCAATCAGCCCCAGCATTTT,CASSADRVSNQPQHF
TRBJ2-7,-,TRBV28,-,TGTGCCAGCAGGGAGGGGACCTCCTACGAGCAGTACTTC,CASREGTSYEQYF
TRBJ2-3,-,TRBV4-2,TRBD2,TGTGCCAGCAGCCCCAGGCTAGCGGACACAGATACGCAGTATTTT,CASSPRLADTDTQYF
TRBJ1-2,-,TRBV27,TRBD1,TGTGCCAGCAGTTTCCGACAGGGGGCCTATGGCTACACCTTC,CASSFRQGAYGYTF
TRBJ2-3,-,TRBV4-3,-,TGCGCCAGCAGCCAAGGAACAGCACCCGACAATACGCAGTATTTT,CASSQGTAPDNTQYF
TRBJ1-5,-,TRBV28,-,TGTGCCAGCAGTCGAACAGGGTTTGAGGATCAGCCCCAGCATTTT,CASSRTGFEDQPQHF
TRBJ2-1,-,TRBV4-1,-,TGCGCCAGCAGCCTCGCGGGGCGCAATGAGCAGTTCTTC,CASSLAGRNEQFF
TRBJ2-3,-,TRBV12-3/TRBV12-4,TRBD2,TGTGCCAGCAGCGGGGGGGGCGGTACGCAGTATTTT,CASSGGGGTQYF
TRBJ1-5,-,TRBV18,TRBD1,TGTGCCAGCTCACCAGGGACAGACTACAATCAGCCCCAGCATTTT,CASSPGTDYNQPQHF
TRBJ2-3,-,TRBV5-1,-,TGCGCCAGCAGCTCCCGTTTGATGAGGGTAGTAGATACGCAGTATTTT,CASSSRLMRVVDTQYF
TRBJ2-7,once,TRBV7-2,TRBD1,TGTGCCAGCAGCTTCGGGACAGGGGGCTCCTACGAGCAGTACTTC,CASSFGTGGSYEQYF
TRBJ2-7,-,TRBV6-5,-,TGTGCCAGCGGGGACATAGCATATTTCGAGCAGTACTTC,CASGDIAYFEQYF
TRBJ1-2,-,TRBV6-2/TRBV6-3,-,TGTGCCAGCAGTTACTCGAGGTGGGGAGGGGACCTCCCCGCCTTATATGGCTACACCTTC,CASSYSRWGGDLPALYGYTF
TRBJ2-2,-,TRBV19,TRBD2,TGTGCCAGTAGTATTCCGGGACTAGCGGGGAACACCGGGGAGCTGTTTTTT,CASSIPGLAGNTGELFF
TRBJ2-7,-,TRBV28,TRBD2,TGTGCCAGCAGTTTCCACGGGGGGGACTACGAGCAGTACTTC,CASSFHGGDYEQYF
TRBJ2-7,-,TRBV11-2,-,TGTGCCAGCAGCTCGGCGGGACAGTCGAACTTC,CASSSAGQSNF
TRBJ2-4,-,TRBV15,-,TGTGCCACCAGCAGAGGGGCAGGAGCCAAAAACATTCAGTACTTC,CATSRGAGAKNIQYF
TRBJ1-3,-,TRBV30,-,TGTGCCTGGAGTACGGGAACCTCTGGAAACACCATATATTTT,CAWSTGTSGNTIYF
TRBJ2-7,-,TRBV2,TRBD1,TGTGCCAGCGCCGGACAGGGGGAGCAGTACTTC,CASAGQGEQYF
TRBJ2-5,-,TRBV4-1,-,TGCGCCAGCAGCCAAGAATGGCCTCCGTACCAAGAGACCCAGTACTTC,CASSQEWPPYQETQYF
TRBJ2-7,-,TRBV5-6,TRBD1,TGTGCCAGCAGCCCGCCTCCTGACAGGGGGCGAGAGTACTTC,CASSPPPDRGREYF
TRBJ1-3,-,TRBV11-2,-,TGTGCCAGCAGCCGGGGTCCCGGACCTGGAAACACCATATATTTT,CASSRGPGPGNTIYF
TRBJ1-1,-,TRBV6-5,TRBD1,TGTGCCAGCAGTCCTATGGGACAGGGGATAACTGAAGCTTTCTTT,CASSPMGQGITEAFF
TRBJ2-7,-,TRBV20-1,-,TGCAGTGCTTCCGCCTACGAGCAGTACTTC,CSASAYEQYF
TRBJ1-2,-,TRBV19,-,TGTGCCAGTAGCCGAGACAGATGGAACTATGGCTACACCTTC,CASSRDRWNYGYTF
TRBJ2-2,-,TRBV5-1,TRBD1,TGCGCCAGCAACCGGGGACAGACATTCACCGGGGAGCTGTTTTTT,CASNRGQTFTGELFF
TRBJ1-5,-,TRBV30,-,TGTGCCTGGAGTCTAGGGGGCAATCAGCCCCAGCATTTT,CAWSLGGNQPQHF
TRBJ1-3,-,TRBV30,TRBD1,TGTGCCTGGAGCTACATAAGGACAGGGGGCTCTGGAAACACCATATATTTT,CAWSYIRTGGSGNTIYF
TRBJ1-1,-,TRBV1,-,TGCACCAGCAGCCAAGTGGGAGAAATGAACACTGAAGCTTTCTTT,CTSSQVGEMNTEAFF
TRBJ1-4,-,TRBV18,-,TGTGCCAGCTCACTCCAGGGAAGTGAAAAACTGTTTTTT,CASSLQGSEKLFF
TRBJ2-5,-,TRBV2,TRBD2,TGTGCCAGCGGGGGGACTAGCGGGATACAAGAGACCCAGTACTTC,CASGGTSGIQETQYF
TRBJ2-7,-,TRBV6-5,TRBD1,TGTGCCAGCAGTTACTCTTCCGGACAGGGACGGTACGAGCAGTACTTC,CASSYSSGQGRYEQYF
TRBJ1-1,few,TRBV5-1,-,TGCGCCAGCAGCTTGACAGGGAACACTGAAGCTTTCTTT,CASSLTGNTEAFF
TRBJ1-1,-,TRBV2,-,TGTGCCATCCCGACTTCGCGAGGAGCTTTCTTT,CAIPTSRGAFF